This T cell receptor beta chain was documented in a study of T-cell memory formation after mild COVID-19. Via MiXCR, TCRdb re-called the 5' RACE reads, giving one row per CDR3 protein. The sample consists of a few hundred thousand distinct CDR3 sequences, approximately 22% of them appearing once. This clonotype has only a few counts. The sample was PBMCs or a T cell subset sorted from them (not recorded which). This clonotype was obtained from a man between 18 and 29 years old who had mild COVID-19 (a few samples of this study predate the infection). Cell type and time point are not known.

CDR3 DNA: TGCGCCAGCAGAACGGTCGTGAACACTGAAGCTTTCTTT. It yields the protein CASRTVVNTEAFF. The chain combines TRBV5-1 with TRBJ1-1; the D is unclear. V was pared by 5 bases and J by 0 bases, with 8 bases between. The CDR3 runs 13 residues. Germline-derived CDR1 and CDR2 are SGHRS and YFSETQ. Full variable domain (remainder filled in from reference TRBV5-1 and TRBJ1-1): KAGVTQTPRYLIKTRGQQVTLSCSPISGHRSVSWYQQTPGQGLQFLFEYFSETQRNKGNFPGRFSGRQFSNSRSEMNVSTLELGDSALYLCASRTVVNTEAFFGQGTRLTVV.